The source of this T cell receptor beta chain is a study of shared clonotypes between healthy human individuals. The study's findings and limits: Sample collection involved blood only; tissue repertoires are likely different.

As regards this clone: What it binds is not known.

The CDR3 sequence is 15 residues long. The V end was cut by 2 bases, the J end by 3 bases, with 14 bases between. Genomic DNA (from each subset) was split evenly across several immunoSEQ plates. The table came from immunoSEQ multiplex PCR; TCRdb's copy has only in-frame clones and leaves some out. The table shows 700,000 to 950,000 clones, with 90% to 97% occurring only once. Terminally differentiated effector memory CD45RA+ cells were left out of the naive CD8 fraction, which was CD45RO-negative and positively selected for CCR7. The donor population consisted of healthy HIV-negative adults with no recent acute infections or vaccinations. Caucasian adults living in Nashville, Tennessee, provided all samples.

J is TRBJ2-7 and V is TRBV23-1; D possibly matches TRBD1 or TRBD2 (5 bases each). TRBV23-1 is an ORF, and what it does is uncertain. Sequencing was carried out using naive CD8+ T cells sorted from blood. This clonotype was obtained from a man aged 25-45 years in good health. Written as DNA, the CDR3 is TGCGCCAGCAGTCAAGACAGCGAGGGTCTCTACGAGCAGTACTTC. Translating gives CASSQDSEGLYEQYF.